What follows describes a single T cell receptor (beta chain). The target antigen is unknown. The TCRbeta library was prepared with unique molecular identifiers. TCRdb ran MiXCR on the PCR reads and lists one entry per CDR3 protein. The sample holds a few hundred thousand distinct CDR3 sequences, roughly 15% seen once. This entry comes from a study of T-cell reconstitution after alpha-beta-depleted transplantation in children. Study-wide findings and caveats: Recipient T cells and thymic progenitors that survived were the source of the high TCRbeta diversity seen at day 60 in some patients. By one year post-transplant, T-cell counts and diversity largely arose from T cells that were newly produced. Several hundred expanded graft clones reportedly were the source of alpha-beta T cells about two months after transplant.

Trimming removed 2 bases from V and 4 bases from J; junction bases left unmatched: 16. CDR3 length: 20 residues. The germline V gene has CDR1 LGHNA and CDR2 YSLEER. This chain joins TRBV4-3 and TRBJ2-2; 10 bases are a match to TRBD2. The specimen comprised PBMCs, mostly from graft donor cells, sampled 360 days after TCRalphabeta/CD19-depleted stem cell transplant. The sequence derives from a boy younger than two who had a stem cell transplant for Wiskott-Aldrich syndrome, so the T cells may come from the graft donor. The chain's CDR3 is CASSQSLVGSIAGGTGELFF. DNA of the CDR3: TGCGCCAGCAGCCAATCGTTGGTAGGCTCGATAGCGGGAGGCACCGGGGAGCTGTTTTTT.